This is a list of T cell receptor beta chains from one sample in a study of identical twins. TCRdb ran MiXCR on the 5' RACE reads and lists one entry per CDR3 protein. Of 1,800,000 or so distinct CDR3 sequences in the sample, 32% were seen once. Input material: cord blood. The receptors here all came from a newborn girl in good health. The CDR3 runs from the conserved cysteine through the conserved F or W. Fields, in order: V gene, J gene, clone size, D gene, CDR3 DNA, CDR3 protein. D genes are given only for firm matches. Clone size is shown for a subset of rows, as once, few, many or a class of expanded clone.

v_gene: TRBV27; j_gene: TRBJ2-4; abundance: few; d_gene: NA; CDR3nt: TGTGCCAGCAGATCACAGATAGCCAAAAACATTCAGTACTTC; CDR3aa: CASRSQIAKNIQYF
v_gene: TRBV25-1; j_gene: TRBJ2-5; abundance: few; d_gene: NA; CDR3nt: TGTGCCAGCAGGCAGAACGGAGAGCAGTACTTC; CDR3aa: CASRQNGEQYF
v_gene: TRBV7-6; j_gene: TRBJ2-1; abundance: NA; d_gene: NA; CDR3nt: TGTGCCAGCAGCTTTGACCTAGGCGATGAGCAGTTCTTC; CDR3aa: CASSFDLGDEQFF
v_gene: TRBV28; j_gene: TRBJ2-1; abundance: NA; d_gene: NA; CDR3nt: TGTGCCACCCACTTGTTTTCGACCAGCTCCTACAATGAGCAGTTCTTC; CDR3aa: CATHLFSTSSYNEQFF
v_gene: TRBV5-1; j_gene: TRBJ2-5; abundance: once; d_gene: NA; CDR3nt: TGCGCCAGCAGCTTTGGGTTTGGACCAGCGGCCCAAGAGACCCAGTACTTC; CDR3aa: CASSFGFGPAAQETQYF
v_gene: TRBV28; j_gene: TRBJ2-7; abundance: NA; d_gene: NA; CDR3nt: TGTGCCAGCAGTTTATTCCGGGGCTCACTGCTAACCTACGAGCAGTACTTC; CDR3aa: CASSLFRGSLLTYEQYF
v_gene: TRBV27; j_gene: TRBJ2-7; abundance: NA; d_gene: TRBD2; CDR3nt: TGTGCCAGCAGTTCATCCCCACTAGCGGGAGGATACTACGAGCAGTACTTC; CDR3aa: CASSSSPLAGGYYEQYF
v_gene: TRBV3-1; j_gene: TRBJ1-4; abundance: NA; d_gene: NA; CDR3nt: TGTGCCAGCAGCGGGAACGTTCGGGGAACTAATGAAAAACTGTTTTTT; CDR3aa: CASSGNVRGTNEKLFF
v_gene: TRBV27; j_gene: TRBJ2-5; abundance: many; d_gene: NA; CDR3nt: TGTGCCAGCAGTTTTCAGGCCAGAGAGACCCAGTACTTC; CDR3aa: CASSFQARETQYF
v_gene: TRBV28; j_gene: TRBJ1-5; abundance: NA; d_gene: NA; CDR3nt: TGTGCCACCCAGGGAGGCAATCAGCCCCAGCATTTT; CDR3aa: CATQGGNQPQHF
v_gene: TRBV20-1; j_gene: TRBJ1-1; abundance: few; d_gene: NA; CDR3nt: TGCAGTGCTAGACCGGTGCTCCCCATGAACACTGAAGCTTTCTTT; CDR3aa: CSARPVLPMNTEAFF
v_gene: TRBV28; j_gene: TRBJ2-6; abundance: few; d_gene: NA; CDR3nt: TGTGCCAGCAGTTTAGAAGGGATATCCTCTGGGGCCAACGTCCTGACTTTC; CDR3aa: CASSLEGISSGANVLTF
v_gene: TRBV18; j_gene: TRBJ2-3; abundance: NA; d_gene: TRBD2; CDR3nt: TGTACCAGCTCACCGGGACTAGCAGCCTTTAGCACAGATACGCAGTATTTT; CDR3aa: CTSSPGLAAFSTDTQYF
v_gene: TRBV6-5; j_gene: TRBJ2-7; abundance: few; d_gene: NA; CDR3nt: TGTGCCAGCAGTTCTCACGAGGCTGGTTCCTACGAGCAGTACTTC; CDR3aa: CASSSHEAGSYEQYF
v_gene: TRBV9; j_gene: TRBJ2-5; abundance: NA; d_gene: TRBD2; CDR3nt: TGTGCCAGCAGCGCTACTAGCGGGGGGGGAAAAGAGGCCCAGTACTTC; CDR3aa: CASSATSGGGKEAQYF
v_gene: TRBV24-1; j_gene: TRBJ2-4; abundance: many; d_gene: TRBD2; CDR3nt: TGTGCCACCAGTGATCCCTTAGCGGGAGGGGACAAAAACATTCAGTACTTC; CDR3aa: CATSDPLAGGDKNIQYF
v_gene: TRBV5-1; j_gene: TRBJ2-3; abundance: NA; d_gene: NA; CDR3nt: TGCGCCAGCAGCATTGAGGGGGACCGCACAGATACGCAGTATTTT; CDR3aa: CASSIEGDRTDTQYF
v_gene: TRBV28; j_gene: TRBJ2-1; abundance: NA; d_gene: TRBD2; CDR3nt: TGTGCCTGCAGAGTAGCGGGAGGTCCCTACAATGAGCAGTTCTTC; CDR3aa: CACRVAGGPYNEQFF
v_gene: TRBV29-1; j_gene: TRBJ2-3; abundance: NA; d_gene: NA; CDR3nt: TGCAGCGTTTGGGGACTCCCTAGCACAGATACGCAGTATTTT; CDR3aa: CSVWGLPSTDTQYF
v_gene: TRBV5-1; j_gene: TRBJ2-5; abundance: NA; d_gene: TRBD2; CDR3nt: TGCGCCAGCAGCTTGGAAGGTAGCGGGGGTTTGGAGACCCAGTACTTC; CDR3aa: CASSLEGSGGLETQYF
v_gene: TRBV5-1; j_gene: TRBJ1-6; abundance: NA; d_gene: NA; CDR3nt: TGCGCCAGCAGCTTGGGGGCCGGACAATATAATTCACCCCTCCACTTT; CDR3aa: CASSLGAGQYNSPLHF
v_gene: TRBV7-9; j_gene: TRBJ1-2; abundance: few; d_gene: TRBD1; CDR3nt: TGTGCCAGCAGACCCAGGACAGGGGATATTCGTGGCTACACCTTC; CDR3aa: CASRPRTGDIRGYTF
v_gene: TRBV2; j_gene: TRBJ2-1; abundance: NA; d_gene: TRBD2; CDR3nt: TGTGCCAGCAACCCCCTAGCGGGAGAGCAGTTCTTC; CDR3aa: CASNPLAGEQFF
v_gene: TRBV2; j_gene: TRBJ1-2; abundance: few; d_gene: NA; CDR3nt: TGTGCCAGCAGTGGAACCGACCGTGCTAACTATGGCTACACCTTC; CDR3aa: CASSGTDRANYGYTF
v_gene: TRBV7-9; j_gene: TRBJ1-1; abundance: many; d_gene: NA; CDR3nt: TGTGCCAGCAGCTTAGTTGAAGCTTTCTTT; CDR3aa: CASSLVEAFF
v_gene: TRBV20-1; j_gene: TRBJ2-5; abundance: NA; d_gene: NA; CDR3nt: TGCAGTGCTAGAGATCTAATGGGCAGCCAAGAGACCCAGTACTTC; CDR3aa: CSARDLMGSQETQYF
v_gene: TRBV6-5; j_gene: TRBJ2-7; abundance: NA; d_gene: NA; CDR3nt: TGTGCCAGCAGTTACCTTATCGGTCAAGGGGCCTACGAGCAGTACTTC; CDR3aa: CASSYLIGQGAYEQYF
v_gene: TRBV11-2; j_gene: TRBJ2-1; abundance: few; d_gene: NA; CDR3nt: TGTGCCAGCAGCCCGATCCCCGGGACCCTTAATGAGCAGTTCTTC; CDR3aa: CASSPIPGTLNEQFF
v_gene: TRBV12-3/TRBV12-4; j_gene: TRBJ2-3; abundance: many; d_gene: TRBD2; CDR3nt: TGTGCCAGCAGCCCCTTGGCGGGGGGGATCGCAGATACGCAGTATTTT; CDR3aa: CASSPLAGGIADTQYF
v_gene: TRBV29-1; j_gene: TRBJ2-7; abundance: NA; d_gene: TRBD1; CDR3nt: TGCAGCGTGGGACAGTACTACGAGCAGTACTTC; CDR3aa: CSVGQYYEQYF
v_gene: TRBV19; j_gene: TRBJ1-2; abundance: NA; d_gene: NA; CDR3nt: TGTGCCAGTAGTATAGATCTTAGAGGAACCCCTAACTATGGCTACACCTTC; CDR3aa: CASSIDLRGTPNYGYTF
v_gene: TRBV27; j_gene: TRBJ2-7; abundance: few; d_gene: NA; CDR3nt: TGTGCCAGCAGTCAACAGCGATCCTACGAGCAGTACTTC; CDR3aa: CASSQQRSYEQYF
v_gene: TRBV5-1; j_gene: TRBJ2-3; abundance: few; d_gene: NA; CDR3nt: TGCGCCAGCAGCGTTGGACATTCGTCCGCAGATACGCAGTATTTT; CDR3aa: CASSVGHSSADTQYF
v_gene: TRBV7-2; j_gene: TRBJ2-1; abundance: NA; d_gene: NA; CDR3nt: TGTGCCAGCAGCTTCGGCCTTTACAGGGATTCCTACAATGAGCAGTTCTTC; CDR3aa: CASSFGLYRDSYNEQFF
v_gene: TRBV7-2; j_gene: TRBJ2-1; abundance: NA; d_gene: TRBD2; CDR3nt: TGTGCCAGCAGCTTAGTTGGGACTAGCGGCCTCGGGGAGCAGTTCTTC; CDR3aa: CASSLVGTSGLGEQFF
v_gene: TRBV28; j_gene: TRBJ2-2; abundance: NA; d_gene: TRBD2; CDR3nt: TGTGCCAGCAGTTTTATGTCCGGGACTAGTGGGTCCGGGGAGCTGTTTTTT; CDR3aa: CASSFMSGTSGSGELFF
v_gene: TRBV28; j_gene: TRBJ2-7; abundance: few; d_gene: TRBD2; CDR3nt: TGTGCCAGCAGTTTAAGTGGAGGAGGGACTAGCCCCTACGAGCAGTACTTC; CDR3aa: CASSLSGGGTSPYEQYF
v_gene: TRBV3-1; j_gene: TRBJ2-1; abundance: once; d_gene: NA; CDR3nt: TGTGCCAGCAGCCAAACCCCTAATGGGCAGTTCTTC; CDR3aa: CASSQTPNGQFF
v_gene: TRBV20-1; j_gene: TRBJ2-2; abundance: NA; d_gene: TRBD2; CDR3nt: TGCAGTGCTAGACAGGCTAGCGGGAACACCGGGGAGCTGTTTTTT; CDR3aa: CSARQASGNTGELFF